This T cell receptor beta chain is from a study of blood T cell repertoires in COVID-19. This clone was counted once. The CDR3 is 15 amino acids. The J segment lost 10 bases and the V segment lost 5 bases, leaving 12 bases of the junction unmatched. Germline CDR1 and CDR2: LNHDA and SQIVND (reference sequence). Libraries were prepared by immunoSEQ multiplex PCR; TCRdb keeps only in-frame clonotypes and omits some of them. The repertoire consists of about 87,000 clones, with 80% to 90% occurring once and the leading ten covering roughly 6.8%. Sequences were obtained from peripheral blood. This clonotype was obtained from a human donor with acute or convalescent COVID-19. The donor label of this sample is uncertain. The rearrangement uses TRBV19 and TRBJ2-1; 9 bases align to TRBD2. The CDR3 spells CASSSLAGFGVEQFF. The CDR3 region has the DNA TGTGCCAGTAGTTCTCTAGCGGGGTTCGGCGTGGAGCAGTTCTTC.